The rows below give T cell receptor beta chains drawn from one sample of a study of Ad26.COV2.S vaccination and SARS-CoV-2 variants. Data came from immunoSEQ multiplex PCR; TCRdb stores just in-frame clones and leaves some out. Among 380,000 or so clones listed, roughly 85% were seen once. The sample here was peripheral blood, taken in a trial of Ad26.COV2.S vaccine versus placebo. The source is a person between 18 and 65 years old who received the Ad26.COV2.S COVID-19 vaccine or a placebo. The CDR3 runs from the conserved cysteine through the conserved F or W. Fields, in order: J gene, V gene, D gene, CDR3 protein. A D gene is named only where the DNA matches it firmly.

TRBJ1-4	TRBV5-1	NA	CASSLAGDNEKLFF
TRBJ2-7	TRBV13	TRBD1	CASSLEGQAYEQYF
TRBJ1-4	TRBV24-1	NA	CATSDRRAGSGEKLFF
TRBJ2-1	TRBV5-4	TRBD2	CASSRGLADYNEQFF
TRBJ1-5	TRBV30	TRBD1	CAWRNRGQLGQPQHF
TRBJ1-4	TRBV4-3	NA	CASSHEGRAGLFF
TRBJ2-2	TRBV27	NA	CASSPYLQGPNTGELFF
TRBJ1-2	TRBV4-1	NA	CASSPVARGDYGYTF
TRBJ1-1	TRBV5-4	NA	CASSLAGGRGAFF
TRBJ2-3	TRBV19	NA	CASSIDLSGNTQYF
TRBJ2-2	TRBV9	TRBD2	CASSVHGGTSGRKRAGELFF
TRBJ1-1	TRBV5-4	NA	CASSWGTNTEAFF
TRBJ2-1	TRBV27	NA	CASSLSWTDYNEQFF
TRBJ1-4	TRBV4-2	NA	CASSQERGRAEKLFF
TRBJ2-4	TRBV19	NA	CASNDPQGHIQYF
TRBJ2-6	TRBV2	NA	CASIGRGYSGANVLTF
TRBJ1-2	TRBV19	TRBD1	CASRVRETGRLDYGYTF
TRBJ1-1	TRBV3-1/TRBV3-2	NA	CASSQDPRNTEAFF
TRBJ1-4	TRBV6-5	NA	CASSLRGNEKLFF
TRBJ2-7	TRBV9	TRBD1	CASNQQGAGYEQYF
TRBJ2-1	TRBV20-1	NA	CSASLRPYNEQFF
TRBJ1-1	TRBV12-3/TRBV12-4	NA	CASSLRRNTEAFF
TRBJ1-1	TRBV7-2	NA	CASSLYGEVNTEAFF
TRBJ1-5	TRBV4-1	NA	CASSQATGNQPQHF